This T cell receptor beta chain originates from a study of beta chain features in type 1 diabetes. Broader study findings: Moderate but significant shortening of TCRB CDR3s was recorded in all four CD4+ subsets from Type 1 diabetes patients.

A single heparinised blood sample, averaging roughly 100 mL, was obtained per donor. Sorted CD4+ subsets: naive, central memory, regulatory, stem cell-like memory (CD45RO/CCR7/CD25/CD127/CD95/CD27 panel). Note on this clone: Its cognate antigen is unknown.

Expressed TCRB transcripts were sequenced because the entire RNA isolate underwent reverse transcription. TCRdb keeps only in-frame clones here, not all; method: immunoSEQ multiplex PCR. The sample holds some 700,000 clones, about an eighth seen once. V shed 0 bases and J shed 2 bases, with 8 bases lying between them. Per the germline V gene, CDR1 is MGHRA and CDR2 is YSYEKL. The CDR3 is made up of 14 amino acids. The sample taken for sequencing was naive CD4+ T cells from blood. The chain is built from TRBV4-1 and TRBJ2-7; D possibly uses TRBD1 or TRBD2 (5 bases each). The TCR comes from a man aged 18 to 30 with type 1 diabetes. The CDR3 DNA reads TGCGCCAGCAGCCAAGAGGGACCTACCTACGAGCAGTACTTC. It codes for CASSQEGPTYEQYF.